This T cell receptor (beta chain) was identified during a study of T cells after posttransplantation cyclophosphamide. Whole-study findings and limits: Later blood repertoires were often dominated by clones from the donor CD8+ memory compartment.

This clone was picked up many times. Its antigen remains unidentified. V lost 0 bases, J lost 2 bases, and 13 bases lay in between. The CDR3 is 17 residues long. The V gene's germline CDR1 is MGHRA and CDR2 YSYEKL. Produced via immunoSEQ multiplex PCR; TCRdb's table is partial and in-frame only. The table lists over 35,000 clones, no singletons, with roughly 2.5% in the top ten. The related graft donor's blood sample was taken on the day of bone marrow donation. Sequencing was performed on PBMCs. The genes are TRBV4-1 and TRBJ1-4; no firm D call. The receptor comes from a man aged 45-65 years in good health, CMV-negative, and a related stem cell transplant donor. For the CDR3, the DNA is TGCGCCAGCAGCCAAGAAACCTTAATGGAGACTAATGAAAAACTGTTTTTT. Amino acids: CASSQETLMETNEKLFF.